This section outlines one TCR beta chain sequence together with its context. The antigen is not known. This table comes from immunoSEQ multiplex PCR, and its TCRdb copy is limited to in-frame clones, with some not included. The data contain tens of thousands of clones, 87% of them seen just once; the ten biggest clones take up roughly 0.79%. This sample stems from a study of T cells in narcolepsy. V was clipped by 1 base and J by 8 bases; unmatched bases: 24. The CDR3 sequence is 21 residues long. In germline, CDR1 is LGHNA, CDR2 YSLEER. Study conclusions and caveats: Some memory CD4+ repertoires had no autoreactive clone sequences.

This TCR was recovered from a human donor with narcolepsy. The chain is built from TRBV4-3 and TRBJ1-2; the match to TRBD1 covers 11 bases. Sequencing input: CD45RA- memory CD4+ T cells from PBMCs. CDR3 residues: CASSQGPRDRGARGDEQGYTF. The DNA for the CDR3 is TGCGCCAGCAGCCAAGGCCCGCGGGACAGGGGGGCGAGGGGGGATGAGCAGGGCTACACCTTC.